The 24 T cell receptor beta chains below were found in one sample sequenced in a study of spatial heterogeneity in lung cancer. One entry per CDR3 protein results from TCRdb running MiXCR on the 5' RACE reads. The sample has fewer than 20,000 distinct CDR3 sequences, about 20% seen once. Time point here: sample taken at primary tumor resection. In each case, whole RNA from tumor, nontumor lung or frozen PBMC was sequenced unsorted. The material sequenced was PBMCs, taken at surgery. The receptors come from a male donor with early-stage non-small cell lung cancer.

This clonotype has a count of ten or more. The chain recombines TRBV29-1 with TRBJ1-2; no clear D. The CDR3 is made up of 13 amino acids. Trimming shortened V by 0 bases and J by 6 bases, and 11 bases separated the two germline ends. Per germline, CDR1 SQVTM and CDR2 ANQGSEA. This chain's CDR3 is CSVEDRRSDGYTF. DNA for the CDR3: TGCAGCGTTGAAGATCGGAGGTCCGATGGCTACACCTTC.

This clonotype was counted ten times or more. V and J are TRBV5-5 and TRBJ1-5; a weak D match, TRBD1 (5 bases). Germline V CDR1 and CDR2: SGHKS, YYEKEE (reference sequence). The V end was cut by 5 bases, the J end by 3 bases, with 12 bases between. The CDR3 contains 14 residues. CDR3 bases: TGTGCCAGCAGTCTTGACAGCCTCAATCAGCCCCAGCATTTT. Protein sequence: CASSLDSLNQPQHF.

The CDR3 protein is CSAFRALLSPGRGDQETQYF. The DNA for the CDR3 is TGCAGTGCTTTCCGAGCACTGCTTTCCCCCGGACGGGGGGACCAAGAGACCCAGTACTTC. The chain is built from TRBV20-1 and TRBJ2-5, with 7 bases aligning to TRBD2. The CDR3 length is 20 residues. The V and J ends lost 5 bases and 0 bases, in that order; junction bases with no gene match: 24. Germline CDR1 is DFQATT and CDR2 is SNEGSKA (reference sequence).

In the case of this clonotype: Because the CDR3 is missing its conserved closing phenylalanine or tryptophan, this is likely a read error. It is unclear where the CDR3 begins or ends on the DNA, so no DNA is shown, and the CDR3 is as TCRdb lists it. V usage is TRBV5-1 and J usage is TRBJ2-1; the D call in the table, TRBD1, was not verified against the DNA. Germline V gene sequence: CDR1 SGHRS, CDR2 YFSETQ. The CDR3 comprises 8 residues, both ends counted. This CDR3 reads CASSFDRV.

By sample fraction, this clonotype is medium-sized. This chain links TRBV27 with TRBJ1-2, with a weak D call TRBD1 (5 bases). CDR3 length: 14 residues. Deletions cut 8 bases from V and 4 bases from J, with 17 bases between. Germline V gene data show CDR1 as MNHEY and CDR2 as SMNVEV (reference sequence). The chain's CDR3 is CASSLGDGLYGYTF. CDR3 sequence (DNA): TGTGCCAGCTCTCTAGGGGACGGCCTCTATGGCTACACCTTC.

This clonotype was recorded many times. The genes are TRBV2 and TRBJ2-7; D assignment may be TRBD1 or TRBD2 (5 bases each). Trimming cost V 3 bases and J 3 bases, with 9 bases left between them. The germline CDR1 and CDR2 sequences are SNHLY and FYNNEI. This CDR3 spans 13 amino acids. CDR3 bases: TGTGCCAGCAGTGAGGGACGCATCTACGAGCAGTACTTC. Amino acids: CASSEGRIYEQYF.

This rearrangement joins TRBV10-3 to TRBJ1-2; tentatively, D is TRBD1 (5 bases). Trimming removed 0 bases from V and 2 bases from J, with 13 bases in between. The CDR3 totals 16 residues. Germline CDR1 reads ENHRY; CDR2 reads SYGVKD. CDR3 DNA sequence: TGTGCCATCAGTGAGTCTCAGCCGGGGCAAAACTATGGCTACACCTTC. This encodes CAISESQPGQNYGYTF.

The CDR3 sequence is CASSMGALGYTF. DNA for the CDR3: TGTGCCAGTAGTATGGGAGCTCTTGGCTACACCTTC. This chain connects TRBV19 to TRBJ1-2, with D hard to call. Germline CDR1 is LNHDA and CDR2 is SQIVND (reference sequence). This CDR3 region has 12 residues. The V end lost 3 bases, the J end lost 7 bases, and 9 bases lay between the germline ends.

This clonotype has at least ten counts. The chain couples TRBV7-6 to TRBJ2-2; D may be TRBD2 (8 bases). This CDR3 has 17 residues. V was trimmed by 5 bases and J by 1 base, leaving 17 bases between them. Germline V gene sequence: CDR1 SGHVS, CDR2 FNYEAQ. The CDR3 reads CASSPSGGTVNTGELFF. The CDR3 DNA follows: TGTGCCAGCAGCCCCTCGGGGGGGACAGTGAACACCGGGGAGCTGTTTTTT. Filled out from reference TRBV7-6 and TRBJ2-2, the complete variable domain reads GAGVSQSPRYKVTKRGQDVALRCDPISGHVSLYWYRQALGQGPEFLTYFNYEAQQDKSGLPNDRFSAERPEGSISTLTIQRTEQRDSAMYRCASSPSGGTVNTGELFFGEGSRLTVL.

This clonotype was seen a handful of times. The gene calls are TRBV2 and TRBJ2-5; 7 positions agree with TRBD1. The CDR3 is 13 amino acids. V shed 6 bases and J 2 bases; nucleotides not matched to a gene: 3. The V gene's germline CDR1 is SNHLY and CDR2 FYNNEI. Written as DNA, the CDR3 is TGTGCCAGCAGGAGACAGGGACAAGAGACCCAGTACTTC. This translates into CASRRQGQETQYF.

With respect to this clonotype: It may be a read error: a sequence one base away is much more abundant. This chain joins TRBV5-5 and TRBJ2-7; 8 nucleotides line up with TRBD1. Looked up from germline, CDR1 is SGHKS and CDR2 is YYEKEE (reference sequence). The CDR3 has 14 amino acids. CDR3 DNA sequence: TGTGACAGCAGCTGGGGACAGGCTCCCTACGAGCAGTACTTC. Translation: CDSSWGQAPYEQYF.

The genes are TRBV2 and TRBJ1-2; D may be TRBD1 (5 bases). There are 14 residues in the CDR3. Germline V lookup: CDR1 SNHLY, CDR2 FYNNEI. The V end lost 5 bases, the J end lost 8 bases, and 18 bases lay between the germline ends. CDR3 coding DNA: TGTGCCAGCAGTCTCGGAGAGGGACGCGCGGGCTACACCTTC. Protein sequence: CASSLGEGRAGYTF.

This clonotype was counted at least ten times. The chain carries TRBV12-3 or TRBV12-4 and TRBJ2-3, with TRBD2 as a possible D gene (6 bases). CDR3 size: 14 residues. The V and J ends lost 0 bases and 4 bases respectively, with 8 bases between them. The CDR3, as DNA: TGTGCCAGCAGTTTAGCGGGAGGCTCAGATACGCAGTATTTT. Residues: CASSLAGGSDTQYF.

Many counts were recorded for this clonotype. The CDR3 DNA reads as TGTGCCAGCAGCGTAGGGATTGTAGCGGGGGGACAAGAGACCCAGTACTTC. Its protein is CASSVGIVAGGQETQYF. This chain joins TRBV9 and TRBJ2-5, with 10 bases lining up with TRBD2. The CDR3 runs 17 residues. V lost 0 bases and J lost 2; bases outside the gene matches: 7. Germline loops: CDR1 SGDLS, CDR2 YYNGEE.

This clonotype was seen a handful of times. The genes are TRBV13 and TRBJ1-1; 7 nucleotides line up with TRBD1. Germline-derived CDR1 and CDR2 are PRHDT and FYEKMQ (reference sequence). CDR3 length: 18 amino acids. The J segment lost 1 base and the V segment lost 2 bases, leaving 13 bases of the junction unmatched. CDR3 amino acids: CASSLRYGTAASNTEAFF. The CDR3 coding sequence is TGTGCCAGCAGCTTAAGATACGGGACAGCGGCATCGAACACTGAAGCTTTCTTT.

This clonotype has at least ten counts. The chain joins TRBV7-2 to TRBJ2-5; 9 nucleotides agree with TRBD2. The CDR3 totals 19 residues. Losses at the gene ends were 3 bases for V and 5 bases for J; bases not matched to a gene: 19. In germline, CDR1 is SGHTA, CDR2 FQGNSA. DNA for the CDR3: TGTGCCAGCAGCTTGAATCCGGGTCTAGCGGGGTACCAAGGGGAGACCCAGTACTTC. Protein product: CASSLNPGLAGYQGETQYF.

This clonotype was seen more than once but under ten times. The rearrangement joins TRBV20-1 to TRBJ2-1, with 8 bases that match TRBD2. CDR3 size: 16 residues. V gave up 1 base and J gave up 3 bases; unmatched junction bases: 8. Germline lookup yields CDR1 DFQATT and CDR2 SNEGSKA (reference sequence). The CDR3 loop is CSARVPLAGVYNEQFF. The CDR3 nucleotides read TGCAGTGCTAGAGTCCCTCTAGCGGGTGTCTACAATGAGCAGTTCTTC.

In the case of this clonotype: This may stem from a read error, because a much larger clone lies one nucleotide away. The chain employs TRBV19 and TRBJ1-4; D not resolved. This CDR3 region has 15 residues. V gave up 6 bases and J gave up 6 bases, with 17 bases separating them. CDR1 and CDR2 (germline): LNHDA, SQIVND (reference sequence). CDR3 in DNA: TGTGCCAGTAGGATATTCGGGGTCCCTCATGAAAAACTGTTTTTT. This translates into CASRIFGVPHEKLFF.

This clonotype is medium-sized by share. The chain carries TRBV6-5 and TRBJ1-1; a weak D match, TRBD1 (5 bases). This CDR3 region has 15 residues. From germline, CDR1 is MNHEY and CDR2 SVGAGI. V lost 0 bases and J lost 3, with 11 bases in between. This chain's CDR3 is CASSYSRSGDTEAFF. CDR3 bases: TGTGCCAGCAGTTACTCGCGCTCGGGGGACACTGAAGCTTTCTTT.

This clonotype was counted ten times or more. The V and J genes are TRBV3-1 and TRBJ2-5; 11 bases align to TRBD1. The CDR3 has 14 residues. Germline CDR1 LGHDT, CDR2 YNNKEL (reference sequence). V gave up 4 bases and J gave up 5 bases; unmatched junction bases: 3. In DNA form, the CDR3 reads TGTGCCAGCAGCCCGGGGACAGGGGGGGAGACCCAGTACTTC. The encoded protein is CASSPGTGGETQYF.

Here the CDR3 DNA reads TGCAGCGTCTCTAGGGGGGGCCCTGAGACCCAGTACTTC. Protein: CSVSRGGPETQYF. The chain uses TRBV29-1 and TRBJ2-5; possible D gene TRBD2, 7 bases. V shed 6 bases and J shed 5 bases, with 16 bases lying between them. Germline V gene lookup returns CDR1 SQVTM and CDR2 ANQGSEA. This CDR3 spans 13 amino acids.

The V and J genes are TRBV19 and TRBJ2-5, with TRBD1 matching 7 bases. Trimming cost V 3 bases and J 4 bases; bases outside gene matches: 8. CDR1 LNHDA and CDR2 SQIVND come from the germline V gene (reference sequence). This CDR3 comprises 15 residues. This CDR3 reads CASSMGRGFAETQYF. CDR3 nucleotides: TGTGCCAGTAGTATGGGCAGGGGGTTCGCAGAGACCCAGTACTTC.

The chain links TRBV20-1 to TRBJ2-1, with D uncertain. Deletions cut 1 base from V and 0 bases from J, with 10 bases between. Germline-derived CDR1 and CDR2 are DFQATT and SNEGSKA (reference sequence). This CDR3 contains 15 residues. CDR3 in amino acids: CSARATESSYNEQFF. CDR3 nucleotide sequence: TGCAGTGCTAGAGCTACGGAGAGCTCCTACAATGAGCAGTTCTTC.

This chain uses TRBV2 with TRBJ1-5, with TRBD1 as a possible D gene (5 bases). Germline V gene sequence: CDR1 SNHLY, CDR2 FYNNEI. The CDR3 spans 14 residues. V was pared by 8 bases and J by 6 bases, with 17 bases between. CDR3 loop: CASVGGGNGQPQHF. CDR3 DNA sequence: TGTGCCAGCGTGGGTGGGGGTAATGGTCAGCCCCAGCATTTT.